This T cell receptor beta chain originates from a study of blood T cell repertoires in COVID-19. In the authors' methods: Reference gene primer amplification in the assay estimated nucleated cell counts. Only in-frame clones appear in the TCRdb table, and some are missing; sequencing was by immunoSEQ multiplex PCR. V, J and clone size are taken as reported in that table, and D and trimming were inferred from the DNA itself. The table has roughly 23,000 clones, approximately 94% seen once. The CDR3 has 15 residues. Germline CDR1 LNHDA, CDR2 SQIVND (reference sequence). Between the trimmed V and J ends, which lost 4 bases and 5 bases, there was a span of 17 bases.

The chain couples TRBV19 to TRBJ1-1, with D possibly being TRBD1 (6 bases). This sequence was found in a woman aged 45-65 years with active COVID-19. Sequenced input: peripheral blood. The DNA for the CDR3 is TGTGCCAGTAGTACTGGACAGTCTGGTTTAACTGAAGCTTTCTTT. Translation gives CASSTGQSGLTEAFF.